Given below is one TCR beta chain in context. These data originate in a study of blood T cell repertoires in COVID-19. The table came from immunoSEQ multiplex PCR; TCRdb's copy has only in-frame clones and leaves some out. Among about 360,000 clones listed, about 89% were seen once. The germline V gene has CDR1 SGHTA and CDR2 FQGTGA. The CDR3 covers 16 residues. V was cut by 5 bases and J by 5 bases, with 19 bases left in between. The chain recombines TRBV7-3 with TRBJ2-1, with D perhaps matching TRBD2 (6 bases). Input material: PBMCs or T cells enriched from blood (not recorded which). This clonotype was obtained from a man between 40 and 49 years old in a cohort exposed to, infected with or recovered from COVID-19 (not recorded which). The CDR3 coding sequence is TGTGCCAGCAGCCGTAATAGCGGTTATCTTCACAATGAGCAGTTCTTC. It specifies CASSRNSGYLHNEQFF.